The 31 T cell receptor beta chains reported below all come from one sample, sequenced in a study of blood T cell repertoires in COVID-19. Sequencing used immunoSEQ multiplex PCR; TCRdb keeps in-frame clones, though not all of them. The sample contains roughly 150,000 clones, approximately 85% of which appear only once. The sample was peripheral blood. All receptors come from a man aged 60-69 years with active or convalescent COVID-19.

V and J are TRBV30 and TRBJ2-5; the match to TRBD1 covers 8 bases. Germline V CDR1 and CDR2: GTSNPN, SVGIG (reference sequence). CDR3 length: 13 residues. V trimming: 2 bases; J trimming: 4 bases; junction bases outside the gene matches: 3. The CDR3 here is CAWSLRGRETQYF. In DNA form, the CDR3 reads TGTGCCTGGAGTCTCAGGGGGCGAGAGACCCAGTACTTC.

This chain joins TRBV6-5 and TRBJ2-1; 10 nucleotides align to TRBD1. Per the germline V gene, CDR1 is MNHEY and CDR2 is SVGAGI. This CDR3 region has 15 residues. V dropped 6 bases and J dropped 6; count of bases not matched to a gene: 8. CDR3 sequence: CASSTGTGDPNEQFF. The CDR3 DNA is TGTGCCAGCAGCACTGGGACAGGGGACCCCAATGAGCAGTTCTTC.

This chain connects TRBV5-1 to TRBJ2-7; perhaps TRBD2 as D (6 bases). The CDR3 covers 15 residues. Looked up from germline, CDR1 is SGHRS and CDR2 is YFSETQ. Trimming took 0 bases from V and 3 from J, leaving 13 bases between them. The CDR3 nucleotides read TGCGCCAGCAGCTTGGCAGGGCCCGGGGGCTACGAGCAGTACTTC. It translates to CASSLAGPGGYEQYF.

The V gene is TRBV2, the J gene TRBJ1-5, with 11 bases lining up with TRBD1. The CDR3 loop spans 14 amino acids. Germline CDR1 is SNHLY and CDR2 is FYNNEI. Trimming removed 6 bases from V and 4 bases from J; junction bases left unmatched: 2. In nucleotides, the CDR3 is TGTGCCAGCAGGGGGACAGGGGGAAATCAGCCCCAGCATTTT. Translated, it gives CASRGTGGNQPQHF.

The rearrangement uses TRBV10-3 and TRBJ2-7, with TRBD2 matching 9 bases. CDR1 is ENHRY, CDR2 SYGVKD, per germline. The V segment lost 10 bases and the J segment 3 bases; nucleotides outside the gene matches: 7. This CDR3 is built from 13 residues. Here the CDR3 DNA reads TGTGCCACCGGGGGACTAGCTGGCTACGAGCAGTACTTC. Translating gives CATGGLAGYEQYF.

This clone was recorded only once. The chain recombines TRBV12-2 with TRBJ2-3; the D call TRBD2 from the table was never checked on the DNA. TRBV12-2 is shown as a pseudogene. This CDR3 comprises 19 residues. The CDR3 nucleotides read TGTGCAAGTCGCTTAATCGTCGGACTAGCGGGGGGCACTGCGGGTACGCAGTATTTT. Translation gives CASRLIVGLAGGTAGTQYF.

The chain links TRBV3-1 (or the pseudogene TRBV3-2) to TRBJ1-1; D is ambiguous. The CDR3 is 14 residues long. V was clipped by 1 base and J by 3 bases, with 9 bases between them. From germline, CDR1 is LGHDT and CDR2 YNNKEL (reference sequence). DNA of the CDR3: TGTGCCAGCAGCCAAGTCGCAGGATACACTGAAGCTTTCTTT. This translates into CASSQVAGYTEAFF.

This clone occurred a few times. The rearrangement links TRBV5-1 to TRBJ1-4, with a tentative D call TRBD1 (5 bases). The germline CDR1 and CDR2 sequences are SGHRS and YFSETQ. This CDR3 has 14 amino acids. Trimming stripped 1 base from V and 7 bases from J, with 11 bases between. The CDR3 nucleotides are TGCGCCAGCAGCTTGAGGCAGGGCGGTGAAAAACTGTTTTTT. Translated, it gives CASSLRQGGEKLFF.

The chain joins TRBV18 to TRBJ1-1; TRBD1 aligns across 7 bases. The CDR3 loop spans 16 amino acids. The germline gives CDR1 KGHSH, CDR2 LQKENI. Trimming at V came to 2 bases and at J to 1 base, leaving 7 bases not matched to a gene. The CDR3 loop is CASSPRPSGGNTEAFF. CDR3 DNA: TGTGCCAGCTCACCAAGGCCTTCAGGGGGGAACACTGAAGCTTTCTTT.

This sequence joins TRBV28 and TRBJ1-2, with TRBD1 matching over 9 bases. Germline trimming cut 4 bases from V and 6 bases from J; bases unmatched to any gene: 6. The germline V gene encodes CDR1 MDHEN and CDR2 SYDVKM. This CDR3 region has 14 residues. The CDR3 bases are TGTGCCAGCAGTTCAATGGACAGGGGCCATGGCTACACCTTC. Protein: CASSSMDRGHGYTF.

The genes are TRBV19 and TRBJ2-1; no definite D call. The CDR3 loop spans 11 amino acids. Germline values: CDR1 LNHDA, CDR2 SQIVND (reference sequence). Trimming pared 6 bases from V and 6 bases from J, leaving 6 bases between. CDR3 in DNA: TGTGCCAGTAGAGCGACCAATGAGCAGTTCTTC. Its translation: CASRATNEQFF.

The DNA of the CDR3 is TGTGCCAGCAGCCACGGGACAGTAGCAAGAGGCTACACCTTC. Amino acid sequence: CASSHGTVARGYTF. The rearrangement links TRBV13 to TRBJ1-2; 7 positions agree with TRBD1. The CDR3 consists of 14 residues. CDR1 and CDR2 (germline): PRHDT, FYEKMQ (reference sequence). Trimming cost V 5 bases and J 8 bases; bases outside gene matches: 11.

The chain is built from TRBV15 and TRBJ2-1, with 8 bases identical to TRBD2. This CDR3 spans 17 amino acids. The J segment lost 4 bases and the V segment lost 2 bases, leaving 10 bases of the junction unmatched. In germline, CDR1 is LNHNV, CDR2 YYDKDF (reference sequence). Written as DNA, the CDR3 is TGTGCCACCAGCAGACATAACGGGGGGGGCCCGTACAATGAGCAGTTCTTC. It translates to CATSRHNGGGPYNEQFF.

The genes are TRBV19 and TRBJ2-5; no definite D call. V lost 6 bases and J lost 6, with 11 bases in between. CDR1 and CDR2 (germline): LNHDA, SQIVND (reference sequence). There are 12 residues in the CDR3. The CDR3 reads CASSESAKTQYF. The CDR3 DNA is TGTGCCAGTAGCGAGTCCGCGAAGACCCAGTACTTC.

The chain employs TRBV3-1 (or the pseudogene TRBV3-2) and TRBJ1-4; D is ambiguous. Trimming removed 0 bases at V and 10 bases at J, with 6 bases between. Germline values: CDR1 LGHDT, CDR2 YNNKEL (reference sequence). CDR3 size: 12 residues. The CDR3 loop reads CASSQDRLKLFF. In DNA, the CDR3 is TGTGCCAGCAGCCAAGATCGGTTAAAACTGTTTTTT.

This clone has a single count. V gene TRBV2 combines with J gene TRBJ1-6; weak D call: TRBD1 (5 bases). The CDR3 consists of 14 residues. Germline-derived CDR1 and CDR2 are SNHLY and FYNNEI. V lost 3 bases to trimming and J lost 6 bases, with 9 bases between them. The CDR3 sequence is CASSDSRVNSPLHF. The CDR3 coding sequence is TGTGCCAGCAGTGATTCCAGGGTTAATTCACCCCTCCACTTT.

This rearrangement joins TRBV5-4 to TRBJ2-1, with 9 nucleotides matching TRBD2. The germline V gene encodes CDR1 SGHNT and CDR2 YYREEE (reference sequence). This CDR3 is built from 15 residues. After removal of 0 bases from V and 7 bases from J, the junction contained 5 bases not matched to a gene. This CDR3 is CASSLDLAGFNEQFF. CDR3 in DNA: TGTGCCAGCAGCTTGGATCTAGCGGGATTTAATGAGCAGTTCTTC.

The chain employs TRBV18 and TRBJ2-5; 10 bases align to TRBD2. This CDR3 is 15 amino acids long. J lost 5 bases, V lost 3 bases, and 6 bases had no gene match. CDR1 KGHSH and CDR2 LQKENI come from the germline V gene. The CDR3 DNA reads as TGTGCCAGCTCACCTAGCGGGGGGACGCGGGAGACCCAGTACTTC. Translated, it gives CASSPSGGTRETQYF.

The gene calls are TRBV5-1 and TRBJ1-2; D is ambiguous. This CDR3 has 13 amino acids. The ends were cut back, 4 bases at V and 1 base at J, with 8 bases in the middle. Germline assignment: CDR1 SGHRS and CDR2 YFSETQ. CDR3 in amino acids: CASSGLDNYGYTF. For the CDR3, the DNA is TGCGCCAGCAGCGGTTTAGATAACTATGGCTACACCTTC.

The chain has TRBV14 and TRBJ2-7; TRBD2 matches at 13 bases. The germline V gene encodes CDR1 SGHDN and CDR2 FVKESK. The CDR3 extends over 14 amino acids. Trimming took 5 bases from V and 6 from J; bases not matched to a gene: 4. Here the CDR3 DNA reads TGTGCCAGCAGCTCGGGACTAGCGGGAAGCGAGCAGTACTTC. Translated: CASSSGLAGSEQYF.

The rearrangement links TRBV24-1 to TRBJ2-1, with a weak D call TRBD2 (6 bases). The V end lost 4 bases, the J end lost 8 bases, and 11 bases lay between the germline ends. The CDR3 is 13 residues long. CDR1 and CDR2 (germline): KGHDR, SFDVKD. CDR3 residues: CATSDQTRHEQFF. The CDR3 DNA reads TGTGCCACCAGTGACCAGACTAGACATGAGCAGTTCTTC.

This clone was picked up one time. The chain uses TRBV6-6 and TRBJ2-5, with unresolved D. Trimming took 7 bases from V and 0 from J, leaving 9 bases between them. Germline values: CDR1 MNHNY, CDR2 SVGAGI (reference sequence). This CDR3 comprises 13 residues. The chain's CDR3 is CASTKQYQETQYF. CDR3 nucleotide sequence: TGTGCCAGCACCAAACAGTACCAAGAGACCCAGTACTTC.

The chain employs TRBV28 and TRBJ1-3; D is perhaps TRBD1 (6 bases). From germline, CDR1 is MDHEN and CDR2 SYDVKM. The CDR3 is made up of 16 amino acids. The germline V and J ends were trimmed by 4 bases and 0 bases, with 13 bases remaining between them. CDR3 DNA sequence: TGTGCCAGCAGTTCGCCGACAGGCTCCTCTGGAAACACCATATATTTT. Its protein is CASSSPTGSSGNTIYF.

The V call is TRBV5-4, the J call TRBJ2-6, with D maybe TRBD2 (5 bases). The V and J ends lost 0 bases and 0 bases respectively, with 7 bases between them. The CDR3 loop spans 16 amino acids. Germline V gives CDR1 SGHNT, CDR2 YYREEE (reference sequence). The CDR3 bases are TGTGCCAGCAGCTTGGATCTAGCCTCTGGGGCCAACGTCCTGACTTTC. Its protein product is CASSLDLASGANVLTF.

The rearrangement uses TRBV7-2 and TRBJ2-7, with a tentative D call TRBD2 (6 bases). Germline-derived CDR1 and CDR2 are SGHTA and FQGNSA. CDR3 length: 12 amino acids. The V end lost 4 bases, the J end lost 11 bases, and 15 bases lay between the germline ends. The CDR3: CASSSGGGTEYF. The CDR3, as DNA: TGTGCCAGCAGCTCAGGAGGAGGGACTGAGTACTTC.

V is TRBV7-6 and J is TRBJ1-2, with a tentative D call TRBD1 (6 bases). Trimming left V 5 bases short and J 8 bases short, with 12 bases between. Germline lookup yields CDR1 SGHVS and CDR2 FNYEAQ. CDR3 length: 12 residues. As DNA, the CDR3 is TGTGCCAGCAGCCTACAGGGCCGGGGCTACACCTTC. Its translation: CASSLQGRGYTF. Supplemented by reference TRBV7-6 and TRBJ1-2, the full variable domain reads GAGVSQSPRYKVTKRGQDVALRCDPISGHVSLYWYRQALGQGPEFLTYFNYEAQQDKSGLPNDRFSAERPEGSISTLTIQRTEQRDSAMYRCASSLQGRGYTFGSGTRLTVV.

This chain links TRBV19 with TRBJ1-5; 9 bases are shared with TRBD1. The CDR3 has 15 residues. V was clipped by 5 bases and J by 4 bases; unmatched bases: 6. Germline V gene data show CDR1 as LNHDA and CDR2 as SQIVND (reference sequence). CDR3 protein: CASSWGQGENQPQHF. CDR3 sequence (DNA): TGTGCCAGTAGTTGGGGACAGGGTGAGAATCAGCCCCAGCATTTT.

The chain uses TRBV4-1 and TRBJ1-1; 9 bases align to TRBD1. The V segment lost 6 bases and the J segment 4 bases; nucleotides outside the gene matches: 9. The CDR3 spans 15 residues. The germline V gene encodes CDR1 MGHRA and CDR2 YSYEKL. The chain's CDR3 is CASRLEQGAGTEAFF. The CDR3 nucleotides are TGCGCCAGCAGACTAGAACAGGGGGCAGGCACTGAAGCTTTCTTT.

The chain recombines TRBV15 with TRBJ1-3, with no clear D. Germline V gives CDR1 LNHNV, CDR2 YYDKDF (reference sequence). The CDR3 has 16 residues. The germline V and J ends were trimmed by 0 bases and 0 bases, with 9 bases remaining between them. The CDR3 sequence: CATSRDPGGSGNTIYF. CDR3 bases: TGTGCCACCAGCAGAGATCCGGGAGGCTCTGGAAACACCATATATTTT.

This chain links TRBV6-1 with TRBJ1-5; D is unresolved. This CDR3 comprises 15 residues. The V end was cut by 2 bases, the J end by 4 bases, with 12 bases between. Germline lookup yields CDR1 MNHNS and CDR2 SASEGT. The CDR3 coding sequence is TGTGCCAGCAGTGAATCCTATTCCCTAAATCAGCCCCAGCATTTT. Protein product: CASSESYSLNQPQHF.

This chain links TRBV19 with TRBJ2-5, with TRBD1 matching over 7 bases. Germline CDR1 and CDR2: LNHDA and SQIVND (reference sequence). This CDR3 has 12 amino acids. J gave up 2 bases and V 9 bases, and 3 bases lay outside the gene matches. CDR3 in amino acids: CASRQGQETQYF. The CDR3 DNA follows: TGTGCCAGCAGACAGGGACAAGAGACCCAGTACTTC.